The sequence of this TCR beta chain was determined in a study of blood T cell repertoires in COVID-19. Turning to the study itself: Italy, Spain and the United States were the sources of the convalescent and acute COVID-19 samples. T cells, B-cell-depleted T cells, or PBMCs provided the cDNA or gDNA that served as material.

Germline V lookup: CDR1 SGHNT, CDR2 YYREEE (reference sequence). V lost 6 bases and J lost 0; bases outside the gene matches: 11. CDR3 size: 17 residues. Per the original data handling: By means of reference gene primer amplification, nucleated cell counts were estimated. Here immunoSEQ multiplex PCR was the method, and the copy in TCRdb shows in-frame clones only, minus some. V, J and clone size were drawn from that table, and D and trimming were deduced from the DNA. This table has more than 95,000 clones, 60% to 85% appearing once. This rearrangement joins TRBV5-4 to TRBJ2-3, with 9 bases identical to TRBD2. This receptor was obtained from an older man with acute or convalescent COVID-19. The sequencing sample was made of peripheral blood. The CDR3 is CASTRRGRGGSTDTQYF. The CDR3 bases are TGTGCCAGCACCCGGCGTGGGCGGGGGGGTAGCACAGATACGCAGTATTTT.